This T cell receptor beta chain was identified in a study of Ad26.COV2.S vaccination and SARS-CoV-2 variants. Data came from immunoSEQ multiplex PCR; TCRdb stores just in-frame clones and leaves some out. The sample has some 410,000 clones, around 93% seen once. Treatment specified: about 20 received Ad26.COV2.S at low or high dose, single or two shots; 5 received placebo; per-sample allocation not given. The study sampled participants on day 63 after the first vaccine or placebo injection. Findings and limits, study-wide: Substantial breadth was reportedly displayed by spike-specific CD8+ and CD4+ T cell responses after vaccination.

The table lists this clone with a few counts. Its specificity is not known. Germline CDR1 and CDR2: MGHRA and YSYEKL. The junction had 13 bases not matched to a gene; V was cut back by 1 base and J by 6 bases. The CDR3 totals 18 residues. This sequence joins TRBV4-1 and TRBJ1-2, with TRBD1 matching 11 bases. This sample comprised peripheral blood, obtained in a trial of Ad26.COV2.S vaccine versus placebo. The sequence came from a person aged 18 to 59 who received the Ad26.COV2.S COVID-19 vaccine or a placebo. The CDR3 is CASSQVLDRGPRVHGYTF. The DNA for the CDR3 is TGCGCCAGCAGCCAAGTTTTGGACAGGGGGCCGAGGGTCCATGGCTACACCTTC.